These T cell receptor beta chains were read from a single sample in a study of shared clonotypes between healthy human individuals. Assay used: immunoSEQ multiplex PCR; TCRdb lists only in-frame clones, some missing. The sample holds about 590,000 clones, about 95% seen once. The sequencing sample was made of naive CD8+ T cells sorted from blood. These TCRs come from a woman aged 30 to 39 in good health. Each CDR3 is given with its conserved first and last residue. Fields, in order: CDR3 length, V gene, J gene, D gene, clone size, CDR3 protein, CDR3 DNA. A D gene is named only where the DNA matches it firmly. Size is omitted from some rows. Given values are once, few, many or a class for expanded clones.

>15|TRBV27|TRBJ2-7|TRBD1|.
CASSIVTGVRYEQYF
TGTGCCAGCAGTATAGTGACAGGGGTAAGGTACGAGCAGTACTTC
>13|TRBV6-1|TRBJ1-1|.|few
CATTGIINTEAFF
TGTGCCACCACAGGGATTATTAACACTGAAGCTTTCTTT
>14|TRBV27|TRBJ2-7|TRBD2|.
CASSFSGAFYEQYF
TGTGCCAGCAGTTTTAGCGGGGCTTTCTACGAGCAGTACTTC
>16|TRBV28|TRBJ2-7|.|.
CASRITGTIAPYEQYF
TGTGCCAGCAGAATCACGGGGACCATAGCGCCCTACGAGCAGTACTTC
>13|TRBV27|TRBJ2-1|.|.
CASSEAVYNEQFF
TGTGCCAGCAGTGAAGCAGTCTACAATGAGCAGTTCTTC
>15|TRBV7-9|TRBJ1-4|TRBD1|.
CASSIGTDKNEKLFF
TGTGCCAGCAGCATCGGGACAGACAAGAATGAAAAACTGTTTTTT
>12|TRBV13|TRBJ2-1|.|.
CASSLGWEAQFF
TGTGCCAGCAGCTTAGGGTGGGAGGCCCAGTTCTTC
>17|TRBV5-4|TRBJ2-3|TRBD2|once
CASSLELAGVGTDTQYF
TGTGCCAGCAGCTTGGAACTAGCGGGAGTGGGAACAGATACGCAGTATTTT
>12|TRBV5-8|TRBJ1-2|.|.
CASSLGSGEDTF
TGTGCCAGCAGCTTGGGTTCGGGCGAGGACACCTTC
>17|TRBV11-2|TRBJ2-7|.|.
CASSLVESRRFSYEQYF
TGTGCCAGCAGCTTAGTAGAATCCCGTCGGTTTTCCTACGAGCAGTACTTC
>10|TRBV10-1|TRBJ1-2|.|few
CASGRDGYTF
TGCGCTTCCGGCAGGGATGGCTACACCTTC
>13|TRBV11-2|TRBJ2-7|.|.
CASSLGGTYEQYF
TGTGCCAGCAGCTTAGGGGGAACCTACGAGCAGTACTTC
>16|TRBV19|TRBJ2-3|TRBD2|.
CASSNHGGARADTQYF
TGTGCCAGTAGTAACCACGGGGGGGCTAGGGCAGATACGCAGTATTTT
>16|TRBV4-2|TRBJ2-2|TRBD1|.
CASSPWTGVTTGELFF
TGTGCCAGCAGCCCATGGACAGGGGTGACCACCGGGGAGCTGTTTTTT
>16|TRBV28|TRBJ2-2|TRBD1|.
CASSPAGQGLTGELFF
TGTGCCAGCAGCCCAGCCGGACAGGGTTTAACCGGGGAGCTGTTTTTT
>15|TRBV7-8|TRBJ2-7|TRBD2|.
CASSFGTSGSYEQYF
TGTGCCAGCAGCTTCGGGACTAGCGGGAGCTACGAGCAGTACTTC
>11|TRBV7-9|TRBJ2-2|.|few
CASRVTGELFF
TGTGCCAGCAGGGTCACCGGGGAGCTGTTTTTT
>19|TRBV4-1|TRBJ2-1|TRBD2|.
CASSHYTAVTSGRYNEQFF
TGCGCCAGCAGCCATTATACCGCCGTGACTAGCGGGAGGTACAATGAGCAGTTCTTC
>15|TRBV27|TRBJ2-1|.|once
CASSLRTPGYNEQFF
TGTGCCAGCAGTTTGAGGACTCCAGGATACAATGAGCAGTTCTTC
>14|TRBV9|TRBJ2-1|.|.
CASSDFAVGDEQFF
TGTGCCAGCAGCGACTTCGCGGTGGGGGATGAGCAGTTCTTC
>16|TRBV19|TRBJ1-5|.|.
CASSILAGRINQLQHF
TGTGCCAGTAGTATTCTCGCAGGGAGAATCAATCAGCTCCAGCATTTT
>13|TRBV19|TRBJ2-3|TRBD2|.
CASSPGTSYTQYF
TGTGCCAGTAGTCCAGGGACTAGCTATACGCAGTATTTT
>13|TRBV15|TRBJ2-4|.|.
CATSSGGENIQYF
TGTGCCACCAGCTCTGGGGGTGAAAACATTCAGTACTTC
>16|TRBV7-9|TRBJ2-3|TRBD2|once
CASSRGLAAGRHTQYF
TGTGCCAGCAGCCGGGGACTAGCGGCCGGAAGGCATACGCAGTATTTT
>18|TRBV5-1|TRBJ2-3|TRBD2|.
CASSPGTSGRALPDTQYF
TGCGCCAGCAGCCCGGGGACTAGCGGGAGGGCCCTTCCAGATACGCAGTATTTT
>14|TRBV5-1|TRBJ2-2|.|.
CASSLGRGTGELFF
TGCGCCAGCAGCTTGGGGCGGGGAACCGGGGAGCTGTTTTTT
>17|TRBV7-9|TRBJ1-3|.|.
CASSLAPRASPGNTIYF
TGTGCCAGCAGCTTAGCGCCCAGGGCTTCGCCTGGAAACACCATATATTTT
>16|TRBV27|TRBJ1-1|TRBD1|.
CASSLYRGAHATEAFF
TGTGCCAGCAGTTTATACAGGGGGGCGCATGCGACTGAAGCTTTCTTT
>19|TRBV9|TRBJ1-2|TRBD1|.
CASSVDYRDRHREDYGYTF
TGTGCCAGCAGCGTAGACTACCGGGACAGGCATCGGGAGGACTATGGCTACACCTTC